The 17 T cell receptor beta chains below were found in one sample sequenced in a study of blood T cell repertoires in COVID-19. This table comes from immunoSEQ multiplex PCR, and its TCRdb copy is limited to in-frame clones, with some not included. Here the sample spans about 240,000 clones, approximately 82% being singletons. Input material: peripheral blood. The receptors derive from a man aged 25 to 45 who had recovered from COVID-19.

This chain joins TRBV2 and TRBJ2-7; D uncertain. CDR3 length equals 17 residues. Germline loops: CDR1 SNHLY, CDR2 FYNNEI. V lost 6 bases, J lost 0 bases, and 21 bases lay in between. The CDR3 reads CASSETRTVFFSYEQYF. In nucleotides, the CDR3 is TGTGCCAGCAGCGAAACAAGAACAGTATTTTTCTCCTACGAGCAGTACTTC.

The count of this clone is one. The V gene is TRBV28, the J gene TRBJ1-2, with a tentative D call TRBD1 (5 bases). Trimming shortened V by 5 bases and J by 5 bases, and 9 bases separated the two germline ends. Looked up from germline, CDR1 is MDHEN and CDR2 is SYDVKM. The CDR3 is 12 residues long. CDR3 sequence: CASSPDSYGYTF. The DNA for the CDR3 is TGTGCCAGCAGTCCCGACAGTTATGGCTACACCTTC.

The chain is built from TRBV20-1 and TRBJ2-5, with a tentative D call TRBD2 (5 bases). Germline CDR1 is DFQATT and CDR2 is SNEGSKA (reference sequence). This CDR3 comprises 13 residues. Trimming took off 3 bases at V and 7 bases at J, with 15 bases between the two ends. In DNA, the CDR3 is TGCAGTGCTAGTGAGCTAAGAGAGGGGACCCAGTACTTC. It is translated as CSASELREGTQYF.

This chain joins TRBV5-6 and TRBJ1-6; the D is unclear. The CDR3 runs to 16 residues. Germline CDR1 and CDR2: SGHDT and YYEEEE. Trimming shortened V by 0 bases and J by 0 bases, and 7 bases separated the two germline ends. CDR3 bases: TGTGCCAGCAGCTTGGGGCCCAGCTCCTATAATTCACCCCTCCACTTT. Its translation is CASSLGPSSYNSPLHF.

The CDR3 is CASSTGPIRGNEQFF. DNA of the CDR3: TGTGCCAGTAGTACAGGCCCAATCAGAGGGAATGAGCAGTTCTTC. V and J are TRBV19 and TRBJ2-1, with D possibly TRBD2 on 5 matching bases. CDR1 and CDR2 from the germline V gene are LNHDA and SQIVND (reference sequence). This CDR3 has 15 residues. V gave up 4 bases and J gave up 7 bases, with 17 bases separating them.

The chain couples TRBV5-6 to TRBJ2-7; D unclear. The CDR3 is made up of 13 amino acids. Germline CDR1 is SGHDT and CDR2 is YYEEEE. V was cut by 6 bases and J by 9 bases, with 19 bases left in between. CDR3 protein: CASILRGASGQYF. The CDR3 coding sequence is TGTGCCAGCATCCTCCGCGGAGCATCGGGGCAGTACTTC.

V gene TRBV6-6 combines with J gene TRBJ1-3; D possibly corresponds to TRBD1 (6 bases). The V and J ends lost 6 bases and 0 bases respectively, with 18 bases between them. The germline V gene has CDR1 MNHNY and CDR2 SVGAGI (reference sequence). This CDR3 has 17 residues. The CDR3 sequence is CASRRWSQGISGNTIYF. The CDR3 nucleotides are TGTGCCAGCAGACGATGGAGCCAGGGGATCTCTGGAAACACCATATATTTT.

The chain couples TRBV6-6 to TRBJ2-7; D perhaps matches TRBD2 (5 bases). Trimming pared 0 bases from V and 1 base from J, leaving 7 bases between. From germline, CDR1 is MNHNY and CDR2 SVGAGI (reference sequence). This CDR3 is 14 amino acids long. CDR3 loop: CASSYSAGSYEQYV. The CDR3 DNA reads TGTGCCAGCAGTTACTCGGCGGGTTCCTACGAGCAGTACGTC.

The CDR3 loop is CASRGINTGELFF. The CDR3 nucleotides read TGTGCCAGTCGGGGAATAAATACCGGGGAGCTGTTTTTT. V usage is TRBV28 and J usage is TRBJ2-2; tentatively, D is TRBD2 (5 bases). This CDR3 is 13 amino acids long. The germline V gene encodes CDR1 MDHEN and CDR2 SYDVKM. Trimming took off 9 bases at V and 5 bases at J, with 13 bases between the two ends.

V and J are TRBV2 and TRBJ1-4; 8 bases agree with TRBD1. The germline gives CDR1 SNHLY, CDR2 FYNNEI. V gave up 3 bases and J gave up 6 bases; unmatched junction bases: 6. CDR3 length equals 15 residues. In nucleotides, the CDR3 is TGTGCCAGCAGTGAGTGGATGACAGGGGATGAAAAACTGTTTTTT. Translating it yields CASSEWMTGDEKLFF.

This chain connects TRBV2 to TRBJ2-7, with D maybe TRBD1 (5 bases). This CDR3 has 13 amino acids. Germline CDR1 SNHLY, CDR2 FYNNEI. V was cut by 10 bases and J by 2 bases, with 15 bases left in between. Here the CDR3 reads CATLGPRTYEQYF. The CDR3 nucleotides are TGTGCCACCCTGGGGCCGCGGACCTACGAGCAGTACTTC.

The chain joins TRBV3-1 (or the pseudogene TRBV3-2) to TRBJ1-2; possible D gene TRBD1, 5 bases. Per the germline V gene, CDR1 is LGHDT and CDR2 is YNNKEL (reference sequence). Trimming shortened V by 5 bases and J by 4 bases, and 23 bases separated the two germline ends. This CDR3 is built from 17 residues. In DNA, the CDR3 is TGTGCCAGCAGCGACGAAACACCGGGACGGGGGATCTATGGCTACACCTTC. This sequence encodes CASSDETPGRGIYGYTF.

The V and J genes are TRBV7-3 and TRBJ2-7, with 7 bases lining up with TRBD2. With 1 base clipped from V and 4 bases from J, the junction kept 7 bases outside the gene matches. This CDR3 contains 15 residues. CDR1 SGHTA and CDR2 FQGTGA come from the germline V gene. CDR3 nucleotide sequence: TGTGCCAGCAGCTTAAAAGGCGGGGGAATGTACGAGCAGTACTTC. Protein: CASSLKGGGMYEQYF.

The CDR3 nucleotides read TGTGCCAGCAGTTTATTCTCGGAGCGGACCAAAAACAGTTCGTTGGCGAACACCGGGGAGCTGTTTTTT. Its protein product is CASSLFSERTKNSSLANTGELFF. The chain combines TRBV28 with TRBJ2-2, with D maybe TRBD2 (5 bases). V gave up 1 base and J gave up 0 bases, with 30 bases separating them. Germline V gene sequence: CDR1 MDHEN, CDR2 SYDVKM. The CDR3 extends over 23 amino acids.

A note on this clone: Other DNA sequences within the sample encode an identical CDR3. The CDR3 loop is CASSSGRGQETQYF. The CDR3 coding sequence is TGCGCCAGCAGCTCTGGGAGGGGACAAGAGACCCAGTACTTC. The gene calls are TRBV5-1 and TRBJ2-5; 7 bases line up with TRBD2. Germline assignment: CDR1 SGHRS and CDR2 YFSETQ. This CDR3 comprises 14 residues. The J segment lost 2 bases and the V segment lost 3 bases, leaving 4 bases of the junction unmatched.

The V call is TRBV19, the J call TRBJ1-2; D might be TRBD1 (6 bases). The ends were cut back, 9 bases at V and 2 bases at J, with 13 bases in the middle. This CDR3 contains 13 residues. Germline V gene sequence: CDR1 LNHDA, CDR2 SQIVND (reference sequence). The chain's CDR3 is CARRGTGNYGYTF. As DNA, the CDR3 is TGTGCCAGGAGAGGAACAGGGAACTATGGCTACACCTTC. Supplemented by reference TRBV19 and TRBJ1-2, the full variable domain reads DGGITQSPKYLFRKEGQNVTLSCEQNLNHDAMYWYRQDPGQGLRLIYYSQIVNDFQKGDIAEGYSVSREKKESFPLTVTSAQKNPTAFYLCARRGTGNYGYTFGSGTRLTVV.

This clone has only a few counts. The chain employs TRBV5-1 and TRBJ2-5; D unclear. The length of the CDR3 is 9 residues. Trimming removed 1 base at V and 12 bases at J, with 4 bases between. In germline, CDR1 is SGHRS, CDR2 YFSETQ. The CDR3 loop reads CASSLPEYF. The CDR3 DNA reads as TGCGCCAGCAGCTTGCCCGAGTACTTC.